Listed below are T cell receptor beta chains from one sample, sequenced in a study of blood T cell repertoires in COVID-19. The assay was immunoSEQ multiplex PCR, and TCRdb's table has in-frame clones only and misses some. The data show 90,000 to 100,000 clones, with roughly 90% seen just once and 1.5% to 2% held by the top ten. Sequences were obtained from peripheral blood. The receptors were gathered from a man older than 75 with acute or convalescent COVID-19. Both conserved end residues are part of each CDR3. The D gene is left open where the match is weak. Clone sizes are given selectively: once, few, many, or a class where the clone is expanded.

v_call	j_call	clone_size	d_call	cdr3_nt	cdr3_aa
TRBV29-1	TRBJ2-3	NA	NA	TGCAGCGTTGTCGGCAGGGAGGGCACAGATACGCAGTATTTT	CSVVGREGTDTQYF
TRBV19	TRBJ1-5	NA	TRBD1	TGTGCCAGACCCCGACAGGGATCGGGACTCAATCAGCCCCAGCATTTT	CARPRQGSGLNQPQHF
TRBV27	TRBJ2-7	NA	TRBD1	TGTGCCAGCAGTCTGACAGGGAACTACTACGAGCAGTACTTC	CASSLTGNYYEQYF
TRBV29-1	TRBJ2-1	NA	TRBD2	TGCAGCGGCGGGGGACCGAGCCCTTACAATGAGCAGTTCTTC	CSGGGPSPYNEQFF
TRBV6-5	TRBJ2-3	NA	NA	TGTGCCATCCGATGGGAGAGTGAAGGTGCAGATACGCAGTATTTT	CAIRWESEGADTQYF
TRBV28	TRBJ1-2	NA	NA	TGTGCCAGCAGTGGATCGTCGGGTTATAACTATGGCTACACCTTC	CASSGSSGYNYGYTF
TRBV7-6	TRBJ2-7	NA	TRBD2	TGTGCCAGCAGCCCAGCCGGGAGGAACGAGCAGTACTTC	CASSPAGRNEQYF
TRBV19	TRBJ1-5	NA	NA	TGTGCCAGTAGTCCGACCTCGACCCGAGGACAGCCCCAGCATTTT	CASSPTSTRGQPQHF
TRBV19	TRBJ2-3	NA	TRBD1	TGTGCCAGTAGTATAGATCTTGGGACAGGAGGCACAGATACGCAGTATTTT	CASSIDLGTGGTDTQYF
TRBV19	TRBJ2-2	NA	NA	TGTGCCAGTAGTACCCAGGGACTGAAGACCGGGGAGCTGTTTTTT	CASSTQGLKTGELFF
TRBV9	TRBJ2-1	NA	TRBD2	TGTGCCAGCAGCGTAGAGGTGGACACTAGCGGGATCTACAATGAGCAGTTCTTC	CASSVEVDTSGIYNEQFF
TRBV28	TRBJ2-5	NA	TRBD1	TGTGCCAGCAGTCCCCCTGACAGGGACCAAGAGACCCAGTACTTC	CASSPPDRDQETQYF
TRBV6-1	TRBJ2-7	NA	TRBD2	TGTGCCAGCAGTGAATTTTGGGCGGGGAGGGGACTACCCTACGAGCAGTACTTC	CASSEFWAGRGLPYEQYF
TRBV7-9	TRBJ1-2	NA	TRBD1	TGTGCCAGCAGGCCCGGACAGGACTATGGCTACACCTTC	CASRPGQDYGYTF
TRBV27	TRBJ2-5	NA	TRBD2	TGTGCCAGCAGTTCCATTAGCGGGAGAGAGGAGACCCAGTACTTC	CASSSISGREETQYF
TRBV5-1	TRBJ2-1	NA	NA	TGCGCCAGCAGCTCTGCCCCCCAGGGTATCTACAATGAGCAGTTCTTC	CASSSAPQGIYNEQFF
TRBV7-3	TRBJ2-3	NA	TRBD2	TGTGCCAGCAGCTTAAGGCGTCTAGCGGGAAATTCAGATACGCAGTATTTT	CASSLRRLAGNSDTQYF
TRBV9	TRBJ2-7	NA	TRBD1	TGTGCCAGCAGCGCGCGGACAGGGAACGAGCAGTACTTC	CASSARTGNEQYF
TRBV4-1	TRBJ1-4	few	NA	TGCGCCAGCAGCCAGGCCTCAGGGAGGGTAGATGAAAAACTGTTTTTT	CASSQASGRVDEKLFF
TRBV6-6	TRBJ2-5	NA	TRBD1	TGTGCCAGCAGTGACAGGGACAGGAGCCAAGAGACCCAGTACTTC	CASSDRDRSQETQYF
TRBV6-6	TRBJ2-3	NA	TRBD2	TGTGCCAGCAGTCATCGAGGGGGACTAGCGGGCCTCAGGGGCACAGATACGCAGTATTTT	CASSHRGGLAGLRGTDTQYF
TRBV5-1	TRBJ2-3	NA	TRBD1	TGCGCCAGCAGCTCTCCCCGGGACAGGGGTGCAGATACGCAGTATTTT	CASSSPRDRGADTQYF
TRBV27	TRBJ2-3	few	NA	TGTGCCAGCAGTCTCAGGACAGTTGCAGATACGCAGTATTTT	CASSLRTVADTQYF
TRBV30	TRBJ1-2	NA	TRBD1	TGTGCCCACCAACTGTCGGGACAGGGGGCCCGGGGCTACACCTTC	CAHQLSGQGARGYTF
TRBV9	TRBJ2-5	NA	NA	TGTGCCAGCAGCGTAGGAGTACTAGATTTAGAGACCCAGTACTTC	CASSVGVLDLETQYF
TRBV6-5	TRBJ2-3	NA	TRBD1	TGTGCCAGCGGCAGGGGGCAAGATACGCAGTATTTT	CASGRGQDTQYF
TRBV7-2	TRBJ2-6	once	NA	TGTGCCAGCAGCTTACAGGGAGGAAACTCTGGGGCCAACGTCCTGACTTTC	CASSLQGGNSGANVLTF
TRBV19	TRBJ2-2	NA	TRBD1	TGTGCCAGTAGTGTTCGACAGGGGGCCGGGGAGCTGTTTTTT	CASSVRQGAGELFF
TRBV6-6	TRBJ2-5	NA	TRBD1	TGTGCCAGCATGGGACAGGGGTACGAGACCCAGTACTTC	CASMGQGYETQYF
TRBV5-1	TRBJ1-6	NA	TRBD1	TGCGCCAGCAGCGGGGACAGCTCCTATAATTCACCCCTCCACTTT	CASSGDSSYNSPLHF
TRBV11-2	TRBJ2-1	NA	TRBD2	TGTGCCAGCAGCTTAGCTAGCGGGAGTAGTGAGCAGTTCTTC	CASSLASGSSEQFF
TRBV20-1	TRBJ2-3	NA	TRBD2	TGCAGTGCTAGTCCCGCTAGCGGGTTCGGAGATACGCAGTATTTT	CSASPASGFGDTQYF
TRBV15	TRBJ2-1	NA	TRBD2	TGTGCCACCAGCAGAGATGGGAGCGGGAGAGAGCAGTTCTTC	CATSRDGSGREQFF
TRBV6-5	TRBJ2-7	NA	TRBD1	TGTGCCAGCAGCCTCGAGGGGACAGGTATCTACGAGCAGTACTTC	CASSLEGTGIYEQYF
TRBV27	TRBJ2-3	NA	TRBD2	TGTGCCAGCAGTCCTACCTCAAGACTAGCGGGGGTCACAGATACGCAGTATTTT	CASSPTSRLAGVTDTQYF
TRBV3-1/TRBV3-2	TRBJ1-3	NA	TRBD1	TGTGCCAGCAGCCCCTTGACAGGGGCCAGCTCTGGAAACACCATATATTTT	CASSPLTGASSGNTIYF
TRBV10-3	TRBJ2-3	once	NA	TGTGCCATCAGTGAGTCCCTAGCCCCGCAAGATACGCAGTATTTT	CAISESLAPQDTQYF
TRBV7-9	TRBJ2-3	NA	TRBD2	TGTGCCAGCAGCTTATGGCGGGAGGGAACAGATACGCAGTATTTT	CASSLWREGTDTQYF
TRBV5-4	TRBJ2-6	NA	TRBD1	TGTGCCAGCAGCTCGGGTCAACAGGGGTCTGGGGCCAACGTCCTGACTTTC	CASSSGQQGSGANVLTF
TRBV10-3	TRBJ2-7	NA	NA	TGTGCCATCAGTCTTACCGGGACACCGCACCTAGGCGAGCAGTACTTC	CAISLTGTPHLGEQYF
TRBV7-2	TRBJ1-5	NA	NA	TGTGCCAGCAGCCCTGGGACTAGCGGGCAGCCCCAGCATTTT	CASSPGTSGQPQHF
TRBV3-1/TRBV3-2	TRBJ2-1	NA	TRBD2	TGTGCCAGCAGCTTAAACGCGGGACTAGCGCGAGAGGCCAACAATGAGCAGTTCTTC	CASSLNAGLAREANNEQFF
TRBV28	TRBJ2-7	NA	TRBD2	TGTGCCAGCAGTACCATCGGAGCCGGGAGGGCCGGCTACGAGCAGTACTTC	CASSTIGAGRAGYEQYF
TRBV11-3	TRBJ2-3	NA	NA	TGTGCCAGCAGCTTCCGAGGAGATACGCAGTATTTT	CASSFRGDTQYF
TRBV12-5	TRBJ1-2	NA	TRBD1	TGTGCTAGTGGTCCGGGACAGGGGCCACGCGGAGGAGGCTACACCTTC	CASGPGQGPRGGGYTF
TRBV7-8	TRBJ2-1	NA	NA	TGTGCCAGCAGCTTACCCGGGGACTACAATGAGCAGTTCTTC	CASSLPGDYNEQFF
TRBV19	TRBJ1-4	NA	NA	TGTGCCAGTAGTCCCAACCCAGGGGCAACTAATGAAAAACTGTTTTTT	CASSPNPGATNEKLFF
TRBV3-1/TRBV3-2	TRBJ1-1	NA	NA	TGTGCCAGCAGCCAGGGCCGTAACACTGAAGCTTTCTTT	CASSQGRNTEAFF
TRBV4-2	TRBJ1-6	NA	TRBD1	TGTGCCAGCAGCCAAGAGCCAGTACAGGGGATTAATTCACCCCTCCACTTT	CASSQEPVQGINSPLHF
TRBV6-2/TRBV6-3	TRBJ2-1	NA	NA	TGTGCCAGCAGTTACTCGCTCGTTGGACGGGGTGGGAATGAGCAGTTCTTC	CASSYSLVGRGGNEQFF
TRBV7-3	TRBJ2-5	NA	NA	TGTGCCAGCAGCTTAGGAGGACAAGAGACCCAGTACTTC	CASSLGGQETQYF